The entry that follows covers one T cell receptor beta chain sequence. Just one base apart from a much larger clone, this may be a read error. This sample is drawn from a study of response to subunit inactivated influenza vaccine. TCRdb analysed the RT-PCR reads with MiXCR anew, one entry per CDR3 protein. Among about 570,000 distinct CDR3 sequences, around 11% were seen once, and the ten largest hold roughly 11%. This CDR3 comprises 15 residues. CDR1 DFQATT and CDR2 SNEGSKA come from the germline V gene (reference sequence). These data were likewise used in another study, on T cells expressing NK-cell markers. That study adds: For TCR beta, cDNA was produced by 5'RACE template switching with UMIs. Sorted CD3+CD56+NKG2C+, CD3+CD56+NKG2C- and CD3+CD56-NKG2C+ T-cell subsets were beta-chain profiled. Over 5 donors carried dominant NKG2C+ clonotypes that made up 1.0-7.0% of their CD8+ T cells.

The sequence was obtained from a man aged 50-60 years who received an inactivated influenza vaccine. V gene TRBV20-1 combines with J gene TRBJ2-7, with TRBD2 identical over 9 bases. Source: PBMCs from blood, taken on the day of vaccination. The CDR3, as DNA: TGCAGTGCTGGACCCCTAGCGGGATACACCTACGAGGAGTACTTC. Its protein is CSAGPLAGYTYEEYF.